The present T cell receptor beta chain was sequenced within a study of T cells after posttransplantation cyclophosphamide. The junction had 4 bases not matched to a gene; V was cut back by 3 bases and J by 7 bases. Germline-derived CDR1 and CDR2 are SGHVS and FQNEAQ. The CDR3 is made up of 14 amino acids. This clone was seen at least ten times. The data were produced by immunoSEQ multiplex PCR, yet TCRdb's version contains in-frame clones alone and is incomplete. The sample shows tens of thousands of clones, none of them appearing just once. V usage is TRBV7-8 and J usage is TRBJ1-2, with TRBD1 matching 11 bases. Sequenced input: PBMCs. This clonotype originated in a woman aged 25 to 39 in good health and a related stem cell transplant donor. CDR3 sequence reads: CASSFRTGGPGYTF. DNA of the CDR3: TGTGCCAGCAGCTTCAGGACAGGGGGCCCTGGCTACACCTTC.